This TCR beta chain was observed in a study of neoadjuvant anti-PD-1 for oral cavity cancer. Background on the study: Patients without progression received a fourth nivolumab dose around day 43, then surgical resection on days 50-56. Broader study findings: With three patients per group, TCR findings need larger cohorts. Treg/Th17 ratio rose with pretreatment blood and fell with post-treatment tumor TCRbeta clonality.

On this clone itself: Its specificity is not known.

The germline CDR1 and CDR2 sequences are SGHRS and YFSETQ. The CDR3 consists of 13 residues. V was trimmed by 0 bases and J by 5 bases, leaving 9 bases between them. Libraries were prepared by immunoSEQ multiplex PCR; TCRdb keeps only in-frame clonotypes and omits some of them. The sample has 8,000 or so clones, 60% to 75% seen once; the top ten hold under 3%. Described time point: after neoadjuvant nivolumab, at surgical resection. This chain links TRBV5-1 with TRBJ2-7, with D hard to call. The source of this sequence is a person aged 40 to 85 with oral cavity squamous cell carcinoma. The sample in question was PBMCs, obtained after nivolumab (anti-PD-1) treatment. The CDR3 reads CASSLGPVHEQYF. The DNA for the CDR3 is TGCGCCAGCAGCTTGGGCCCCGTACACGAGCAGTACTTC.